These 22 T cell receptor beta chains were all obtained from the same sample, sequenced in a study of T cell changes during pregnancy in multiple sclerosis. Here immunoSEQ multiplex PCR was the method, and the copy in TCRdb shows in-frame clones only, minus some. This sample carries about 27,000 clones, roughly 87% of them seen once, and the ten largest clones take roughly 15%. The material sequenced was CD8+ T cells from peripheral blood mononuclear cells, taken in the second trimester of pregnancy. Receptors were obtained from a female donor with multiple sclerosis, enrolled in a pregnancy study.

There are a few counts of this clone. The chain couples TRBV9 to TRBJ2-2; perhaps TRBD1 as D (6 bases). Germline CDR1 reads SGDLS; CDR2 reads YYNGEE. The CDR3 runs to 15 residues. V was clipped by 2 bases and J by 4 bases, with 12 bases between them. The CDR3 region has the DNA TGTGCCAGCAGCGTCGGGACATTCACCACCGGGGAGCTGTTTTTT. Its translation is CASSVGTFTTGELFF.

The DNA for the CDR3 is TGTGCCAGCAGTTACCTACCGGGACAGCAGAATCAGCCCCAGCATTTT. Translated: CASSYLPGQQNQPQHF. This chain connects TRBV6-5 to TRBJ1-5, with 7 positions matching TRBD1. CDR3 size: 16 residues. Trimming at V came to 2 bases and at J to 4 bases, leaving 8 bases not matched to a gene. Germline V CDR1 and CDR2: MNHEY, SVGAGI.

The V gene is TRBV5-1, the J gene TRBJ2-7, with 7 bases aligning to TRBD2. Germline trimming cut 0 bases from V and 2 bases from J; bases unmatched to any gene: 2. There are 14 residues in the CDR3. Per the germline V gene, CDR1 is SGHRS and CDR2 is YFSETQ. In nucleotides, the CDR3 is TGCGCCAGCAGCTTGGGGGGGGGACCCTACGAGCAGTACTTC. This gives the protein CASSLGGGPYEQYF.

This clone was found many times. The chain is built from TRBV6-6 and TRBJ1-5; D is uncertain. V dropped 0 bases and J dropped 4 bases, with 13 bases sitting between them. Germline assignment: CDR1 MNHNY and CDR2 SVGAGI (reference sequence). The CDR3 spans 16 residues. The CDR3 loop is CASSYSREGPNQPQHF. The CDR3 nucleotides read TGTGCCAGCAGTTACTCGAGGGAAGGTCCAAATCAGCCCCAGCATTTT.

This clone was recorded once. This sequence joins TRBV6-5 and TRBJ1-5; no reliable D call. V dropped 8 bases and J dropped 5 bases, with 16 bases sitting between them. Germline CDR1 MNHEY, CDR2 SVGAGI. The CDR3 consists of 14 residues. The chain's CDR3 is CASSPGEEDQPQHF. CDR3 bases: TGTGCCAGCTCCCCCGGGGAGGAGGATCAGCCCCAGCATTTT.

The chain has TRBV5-1 and TRBJ2-5, with D tentatively TRBD2 (5 bases). The tail of the sequence fits TRBJ2-7 better, so the J call may be wrong. The germline V gene encodes CDR1 SGHRS and CDR2 YFSETQ. This CDR3 contains 14 residues. The CDR3 nucleotides are TGCGCCAGCAGCGAACTAGGAAGCTCCTACGAGCAGTACTTC. It specifies CASSELGSSYEQYF.

The V and J genes are TRBV27 and TRBJ2-7, with 8 nucleotides matching TRBD1. Trimming at V came to 6 bases and at J to 3 bases, leaving 10 bases not matched to a gene. The CDR3 is 15 residues long. The germline V gene has CDR1 MNHEY and CDR2 SMNVEV (reference sequence). DNA of the CDR3: TGTGCCAGCAGCTCACCCCAGGGGGCCGTCTACGAGCAGTACTTC. This codes for CASSSPQGAVYEQYF.

V and J are TRBV9 and TRBJ2-7, with D tentatively TRBD2 (5 bases). Germline CDR1 is SGDLS and CDR2 is YYNGEE. The ends were cut back, 4 bases at V and 3 bases at J, with 14 bases in the middle. This CDR3 is built from 14 residues. This CDR3 is CASSPDYLLYEQYF. The CDR3 coding sequence is TGTGCCAGCAGCCCCGACTACCTCCTCTACGAGCAGTACTTC.

The V and J genes are TRBV5-6 and TRBJ2-7; 14 positions agree with TRBD2. J gave up 4 bases and V 1 base, and 4 bases lay outside the gene matches. The V gene's germline CDR1 is SGHDT and CDR2 YYEEEE. The CDR3 extends over 16 amino acids. CDR3 nucleotides: TGTGCCAGCAGCTTGCTGACTAGCGGGAGGGAATACGAGCAGTACTTC. As protein: CASSLLTSGREYEQYF.

This clone occurred once. CDR3 residues: CASSARDLSYEQYF. In DNA, the CDR3 is TGTGCCAGCAGCGCCCGGGACTTGTCCTACGAGCAGTACTTC. The rearrangement uses TRBV7-2 and TRBJ2-7; D is perhaps TRBD2 (6 bases). Germline V lookup: CDR1 SGHTA, CDR2 FQGNSA. V was shortened by 5 bases and J by 1 base, with 12 bases between the two germline ends. This CDR3 region has 14 residues.

V is TRBV29-1 and J is TRBJ2-3, with 10 bases identical to TRBD2. The CDR3 is 15 residues long. The germline gives CDR1 SQVTM, CDR2 ANQGSEA. V shed 1 base, J shed 2 bases, and the junction held 3 bases outside the gene matches. In nucleotides, the CDR3 is TGCAGCGTTGAAGGGACTAGCGGTACCACAGATACGCAGTATTTT. Translation gives CSVEGTSGTTDTQYF.

This chain uses TRBV27 with TRBJ1-2; TRBD1 matches 10 bases. V trimming: 5 bases; J trimming: 8 bases; junction bases outside the gene matches: 11. Per the germline V gene, CDR1 is MNHEY and CDR2 is SMNVEV (reference sequence). CDR3 length: 15 amino acids. The CDR3 sequence is CASSSLGQGIYGYTF. In DNA form, the CDR3 reads TGTGCCAGCAGTAGCCTGGGACAGGGGATTTACGGCTACACCTTC.

A single count supports this clone. The V gene is TRBV9, the J gene TRBJ2-3; D might be TRBD2 (6 bases). Germline V gives CDR1 SGDLS, CDR2 YYNGEE. The CDR3 is 12 amino acids. Between the trimmed V and J ends, which lost 10 bases and 2 bases, there was a span of 11 bases. CDR3 amino acids: CAAGNNTDTQYF. CDR3 DNA: TGTGCCGCGGGGAATAACACAGATACGCAGTATTTT.

V usage is TRBV7-3 and J usage is TRBJ2-5; 8 nucleotides match TRBD1. Losses at the gene ends were 5 bases for V and 0 bases for J; bases not matched to a gene: 5. This CDR3 contains 15 residues. Germline V CDR1 and CDR2: SGHTA, FQGTGA. The CDR3 nucleotides are TGTGCCAGCAGCCAAGGACAGGGCAACCAAGAGACCCAGTACTTC. Residues: CASSQGQGNQETQYF.

This chain connects TRBV28 to TRBJ1-4, with a tentative D call TRBD1 (5 bases). Germline V gives CDR1 MDHEN, CDR2 SYDVKM. This CDR3 region has 17 residues. V lost 6 bases to trimming and J lost 8 bases, with 25 bases between them. The CDR3 loop is CASRTRGTLAGDEKLFF. In nucleotides, the CDR3 is TGTGCCAGCAGGACTCGCGGCACACTCGCGGGGGACGAAAAACTGTTTTTT. Combining the CDR3 with reference TRBV28 and TRBJ1-4 gives the whole variable domain DVKVTQSSRYLVKRTGEKVFLECVQDMDHENMFWYRQDPGLGLRLIYFSYDVKMKEKGDIPEGYSVSREKKERFSLILESASTNQTSMYLCASRTRGTLAGDEKLFFGSGTQLSVL.

V is TRBV6-5 and J is TRBJ2-2; TRBD1 matches 7 bases. This CDR3 is built from 14 residues. Losses at the gene ends were 9 bases for V and 1 base for J; bases not matched to a gene: 5. Germline CDR1 reads MNHEY; CDR2 reads SVGAGI. The DNA for the CDR3 is TGTGCCAGTATCGGGACAGTGAACACCGGGGAGCTGTTTTTT. Amino acid sequence: CASIGTVNTGELFF.

The CDR3 sequence: CAWTLKGGQPQHF. Here the CDR3 DNA reads TGTGCCTGGACCCTAAAAGGGGGTCAGCCCCAGCATTTT. The genes are TRBV30 and TRBJ1-5; TRBD1 is a possible D gene (6 bases). Germline V gene data show CDR1 as GTSNPN and CDR2 as SVGIG (reference sequence). Trimming left V 4 bases short and J 6 bases short, with 13 bases between. The CDR3 is 13 amino acids. Together with reference TRBV30 and TRBJ1-5, the CDR3 gives the full variable domain: SQTIHQWPATLVQPVGSPLSLECTVEGTSNPNLYWYRQAAGRGLQLLFYSVGIGQISSEVPQNLSASRPQDRQFILSSKKLLLSDSGFYLCAWTLKGGQPQHFGDGTRLSIL.

The chain joins TRBV6-6 to TRBJ2-3, with 7 bases lining up with TRBD1. V lost 4 bases and J lost 4; bases outside the gene matches: 11. Germline V gene data show CDR1 as MNHNY and CDR2 as SVGAGI (reference sequence). The CDR3 has 16 amino acids. The DNA of the CDR3 is TGTGCCAGCAGTTTCCTACAGGGGCCACGTTCAGATACGCAGTATTTT. This gives the protein CASSFLQGPRSDTQYF.

V and J are TRBV27 and TRBJ2-2, with 11 bases identical to TRBD2. In germline, CDR1 is MNHEY, CDR2 SMNVEV (reference sequence). Losses at the gene ends were 5 bases for V and 0 bases for J; bases not matched to a gene: 14. CDR3 size: 20 residues. CDR3 coding DNA: TGTGCCAGCAGTCCCGCGGCAGGACTAGCGGGCCTCGCGAACACCGGGGAGCTGTTTTTT. This translates into CASSPAAGLAGLANTGELFF.

This chain uses TRBV7-9 with TRBJ2-1; 10 nucleotides align to TRBD2. Germline loops: CDR1 SEHNR, CDR2 FQNEAQ (reference sequence). J was trimmed by 6 bases and V by 3 bases; bases with no gene match: 5. This CDR3 has 15 amino acids. For the CDR3, the DNA is TGTGCCAGCAGCTTCAATAGCGGGAGGCGCAATGAGCAGTTCTTC. It codes for CASSFNSGRRNEQFF.

The chain recombines TRBV4-2 with TRBJ2-2, with 14 bases identical to TRBD2. Germline V gives CDR1 LGHNA, CDR2 YNFKEQ. J gave up 5 bases and V 0 bases, and 11 bases lay outside the gene matches. This CDR3 is built from 20 residues. The DNA of the CDR3 is TGTGCCAGCAGCCAAGAACTGGGACTAGCGGGAGAGCGGAGTACCGGGGAGCTGTTTTTT. It translates to CASSQELGLAGERSTGELFF.

This clone has a handful of counts. The chain is built from TRBV5-1 and TRBJ1-1; a possible D gene is TRBD1 (5 bases). Germline V CDR1 and CDR2: SGHRS, YFSETQ. V lost 7 bases to trimming and J lost 8 bases, with 21 bases between them. This CDR3 is 14 amino acids long. DNA for the CDR3: TGCGCCAGCCAGTCCGGGGTGGGGACTGGGGAAGCTTTCTTT. Residues: CASQSGVGTGEAFF.